The 16 T cell receptor beta chains presented below share a single source sample, sequenced in a study of early T cells in non-severe SARS-CoV-2 infection (dated by TCRdb to 2020 to 2023). Libraries were prepared through 5' RACE. The instrument was a NextSeq 500. The public sequencing data were trimmed at Q25 with fastp and processed into clonotypes with MiXCR by TCRdb, which kept only in-frame beta chains. Entries that share a CDR3 protein sequence are merged under the most common genes and DNA. The sample table contains around 100,000 distinct CDR3 sequences; only one count was recorded for around 13% of them. The ten biggest clones cover 6% to 7% of the sample. The sequenced material came from whole blood. These receptor sequences come from an adult who was a healthcare worker with PCR-confirmed SARS-CoV-2 infection or an uninfected control (not recorded which).

In regard to this clonotype: This may come from a read error, since a much larger clone is one base off. The chain links TRBV5-4 to TRBJ2-2, with unresolved D. CDR3 length: 11 amino acids. Germline V CDR1 and CDR2: SGHNT, YYREEE (reference sequence). Trimming took 2 bases from V and 6 from J, leaving 2 bases between them. CDR3 amino acids: CASSFSGELFF. For the CDR3, the DNA is TGTGCCAGCAGCTTCTCCGGGGAGCTGTTTTTT.

In its sample, this clonotype was seen a few times. The rearrangement uses TRBV2 and TRBJ2-1; 10 bases match TRBD2. V was pared by 4 bases and J by 6 bases, with 9 bases of the junction left unmatched. Germline V gene sequence: CDR1 SNHLY, CDR2 FYNNEI. The CDR3 sequence is 16 residues long. As DNA, the CDR3 is TGTGCCAGCAGTGTCACAGCGGGAGGGATCGCCAATGAGCAGTTCTTC. Translating it yields CASSVTAGGIANEQFF. The full variable domain, its missing parts supplied by reference TRBV2 and TRBJ2-1, is EPEVTQTPSHQVTQMGQEVILRCVPISNHLYFYWYRQILGQKVEFLVSFYNNEISEKSEIFDDQFSVERPDGSNFTLKIRSTKLEDSAMYFCASSVTAGGIANEQFFGPGTRLTVL.

This clonotype appeared many times. The V call is TRBV11-2, the J call TRBJ2-7; TRBD1 matches at 8 bases. V was pared by 5 bases and J by 2 bases, with 2 bases of the junction left unmatched. CDR1 SGHAT and CDR2 FQNNGV come from the germline V gene. CDR3 length equals 13 residues. CDR3 DNA: TGTGCCAGCAGCGGACAGGGCCCCTACGAGCAGTACTTC. Amino acid sequence: CASSGQGPYEQYF.

This clonotype was counted only a few times. The chain uses TRBV20-1 and TRBJ2-2, with 12 bases identical to TRBD2. Germline V gene lookup returns CDR1 DFQATT and CDR2 SNEGSKA (reference sequence). The V segment lost 3 bases and the J segment 6 bases; nucleotides outside the gene matches: 5. The CDR3 has 15 residues. CDR3 sequence: CSASQTSGSSGELFF. In DNA form, the CDR3 reads TGCAGTGCTAGTCAGACTAGCGGGAGTTCCGGGGAGCTGTTTTTT.

Only a few counts were recorded for this clonotype. CDR3 nucleotides: TGCAGTGCCGTGAAACCGGGACAGGGACCTCGAGAGACCCAGTACTTC. Translation: CSAVKPGQGPRETQYF. The rearrangement uses TRBV20-1 and TRBJ2-5; 9 bases are shared with TRBD1. CDR1 is DFQATT and CDR2 is SNEGSKA in the germline V gene (reference sequence). The V and J ends lost 6 bases and 4 bases, in that order; junction bases with no gene match: 15. The CDR3 is 16 residues long.

This clonotype showed up many times. The chain recombines TRBV4-3 with TRBJ2-1; no reliable D call. Germline CDR1 LGHNA, CDR2 YSLEER. Between the trimmed V and J ends, which lost 2 bases and 4 bases, there was a span of 6 bases. The CDR3 has 13 amino acids. CDR3 bases: TGCGCCAGCAGCCAAACAGTTTACAATGAGCAGTTCTTC. Translating it yields CASSQTVYNEQFF.

The chain uses TRBV12-3 or TRBV12-4 and TRBJ1-4, with D possibly TRBD1 on 5 matching bases. CDR3 size: 16 residues. V was trimmed by 4 bases and J by 1 base, leaving 13 bases between them. DNA for the CDR3: TGTGCCAGCAGTTACGCAGGGTCGGGAACTAATGAAAAACTGTTTTTT. It codes for CASSYAGSGTNEKLFF.

This clonotype was seen only once. This may stem from a read error, because a much larger clone lies one nucleotide away. V is TRBV6-6 and J is TRBJ2-3, with a possible D match to TRBD1 (5 bases). CDR3 length equals 14 residues. The V and J ends lost 3 bases and 3 bases respectively, with 10 bases between them. Germline loops: CDR1 MNHNY, CDR2 SVGAGI (reference sequence). The CDR3 here is CASSYDRRTDTQYF. CDR3 DNA: TGTGCCAGCAGTTATGACAGACGTACAGATACGCAGTATTTT.

Concerning this clonotype: One junction end disagrees with the germline gene, perhaps due to a read error. The chain links TRBV11-2 to TRBJ1-1; D might be TRBD1 (5 bases). Germline CDR1 reads SGHAT; CDR2 reads FQNNGV. The CDR3 totals 16 residues. CDR3 sequence: CTSSPGRGRSPTEAFF. CDR3 nucleotide sequence: TGTACCAGCAGCCCTGGTCGGGGACGCTCCCCTACTGAAGCTTTCTTT.

This clonotype was counted at least ten times. The chain links TRBV10-3 to TRBJ2-1; D perhaps matches TRBD2 (5 bases). Per germline, CDR1 ENHRY and CDR2 SYGVKD. V lost 4 bases and J 0 bases, leaving 16 bases between the germline ends. This CDR3 has 17 residues. The CDR3, as DNA: TGTGCCATCAGTGGTTCGAAAGCGGAGAGCTCCTACAATGAGCAGTTCTTC. Amino acid sequence: CAISGSKAESSYNEQFF.

The chain recombines TRBV11-2 with TRBJ2-1; maybe TRBD2 (5 bases). Germline V gene data show CDR1 as SGHAT and CDR2 as FQNNGV. V lost 5 bases, J lost 2 bases, and 16 bases lay in between. This CDR3 comprises 16 residues. In DNA, the CDR3 is TGTGCCAGCAGCCCCGTCCGAGGGAGAGCCTACAATGAGCAGTTCTTC. Encoded protein: CASSPVRGRAYNEQFF.

This clonotype was seen repeatedly, ten times or more. The rearrangement links TRBV7-2 to TRBJ2-7, with D tentatively TRBD2 (6 bases). CDR1 is SGHTA and CDR2 is FQGNSA in the germline V gene. The ends were cut back, 1 base at V and 5 bases at J, with 12 bases in the middle. The CDR3 loop spans 14 amino acids. For the CDR3, the DNA is TGTGCCAGCAGCTTAGGTGTCGGAGGGGACGAGCAGTACTTC. Translated, it gives CASSLGVGGDEQYF.

This clonotype was counted between two and nine times. The V and J genes are TRBV27 and TRBJ2-6; no reliable D call. There are 15 residues in the CDR3. Germline V lookup: CDR1 MNHEY, CDR2 SMNVEV (reference sequence). Trimming left V 3 bases short and J 0 bases short, with 6 bases between. Written as DNA, the CDR3 is TGTGCCAGCAGTTTGGGCCGCTCTGGGGCCAACGTCCTGACTTTC. Translated, it gives CASSLGRSGANVLTF.

The chain recombines TRBV28 with TRBJ2-7; the D is unclear. Germline V gene data show CDR1 as MDHEN and CDR2 as SYDVKM. V lost 5 bases to trimming and J lost 2 bases, with 13 bases between them. The CDR3 is 14 residues long. In nucleotides, the CDR3 is TGTGCCAGCAGTCGAACATCCCGCCCCTACGAGCAGTACTTC. Residues: CASSRTSRPYEQYF.

CDR3 bases: TGTGCCACCAGTGACGAAGGGGGCACTGAAGCTTTCTTT. This sequence encodes CATSDEGGTEAFF. This chain joins TRBV24-1 and TRBJ1-1, with D possibly being TRBD1 (6 bases). Germline assignment: CDR1 KGHDR and CDR2 SFDVKD. V lost 4 bases to trimming and J lost 4 bases, with 9 bases between them. The CDR3 length is 13 residues.

This clonotype showed up many times. This sequence joins TRBV10-3 and TRBJ2-1, with 7 positions matching TRBD1. V was clipped by 4 bases and J by 9 bases; unmatched bases: 12. Germline loops: CDR1 ENHRY, CDR2 SYGVKD. This CDR3 is 15 amino acids long. The CDR3 nucleotides are TGTGCCATCAGTGGCGGAATAGGGGGCATTTCTGAGCAGTTCTTC. Translation gives CAISGGIGGISEQFF.